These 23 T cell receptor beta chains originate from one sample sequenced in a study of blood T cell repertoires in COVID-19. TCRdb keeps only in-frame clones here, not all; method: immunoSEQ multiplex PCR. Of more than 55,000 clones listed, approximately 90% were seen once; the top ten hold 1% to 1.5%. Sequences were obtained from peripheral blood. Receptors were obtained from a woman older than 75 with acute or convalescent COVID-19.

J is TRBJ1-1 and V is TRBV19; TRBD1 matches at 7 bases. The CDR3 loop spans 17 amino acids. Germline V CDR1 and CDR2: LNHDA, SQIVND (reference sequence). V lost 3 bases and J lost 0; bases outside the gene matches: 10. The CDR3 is CASSIPTGNYMNTEAFF. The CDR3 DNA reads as TGTGCCAGTAGTATCCCGACAGGGAACTACATGAACACTGAAGCTTTCTTT.

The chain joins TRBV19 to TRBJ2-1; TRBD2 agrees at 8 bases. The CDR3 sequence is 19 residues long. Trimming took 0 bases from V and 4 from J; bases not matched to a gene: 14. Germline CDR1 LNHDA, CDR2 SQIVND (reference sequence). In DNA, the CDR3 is TGTGCCAGTAGTATAGAGGATGGAGCACCCGGGGGGGCATACAATGAGCAGTTCTTC. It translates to CASSIEDGAPGGAYNEQFF.

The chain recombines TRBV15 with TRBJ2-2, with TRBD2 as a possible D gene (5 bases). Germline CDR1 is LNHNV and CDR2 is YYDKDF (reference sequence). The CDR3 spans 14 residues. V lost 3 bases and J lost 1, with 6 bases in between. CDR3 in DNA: TGTGCCACCAGCAGGGACTTGAACACCGGGGAGCTGTTTTTT. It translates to CATSRDLNTGELFF.

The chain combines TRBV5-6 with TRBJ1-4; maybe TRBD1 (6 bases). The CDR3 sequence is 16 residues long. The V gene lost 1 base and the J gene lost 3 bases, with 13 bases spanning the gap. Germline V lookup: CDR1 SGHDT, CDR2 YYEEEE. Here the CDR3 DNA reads TGTGCCAGCAGCTTGAGGCAGGGGAGTGCTAATGAAAAACTGTTTTTT. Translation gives CASSLRQGSANEKLFF.

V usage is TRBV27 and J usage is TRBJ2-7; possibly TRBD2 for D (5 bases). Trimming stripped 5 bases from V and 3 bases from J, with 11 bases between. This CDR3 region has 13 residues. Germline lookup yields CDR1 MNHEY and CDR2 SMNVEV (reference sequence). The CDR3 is CASSPGFLYEQYF. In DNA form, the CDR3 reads TGTGCCAGCAGTCCGGGATTCCTCTACGAGCAGTACTTC.

As DNA, the CDR3 is TGTGCCAGCACCAAAGGACAGGACTATGGCTACACCTTC. Translated, it gives CASTKGQDYGYTF. V is TRBV9 and J is TRBJ1-2; 7 positions agree with TRBD1. CDR1 is SGDLS and CDR2 is YYNGEE in the germline V gene. The V and J ends lost 6 bases and 3 bases, in that order; junction bases with no gene match: 5. The CDR3 is made up of 13 amino acids.

The CDR3 sequence: CASSQDSLSTDTQYF. For the CDR3, the DNA is TGTGCCAGCAGCCAGGACTCTCTAAGCACAGATACGCAGTATTTT. J is TRBJ2-3 and V is TRBV3-1 (or the pseudogene TRBV3-2); D might be TRBD2 (5 bases). CDR1 and CDR2 from the germline V gene are LGHDT and YNNKEL (reference sequence). The CDR3 spans 15 residues. Between the trimmed V and J ends, which lost 3 bases and 0 bases, there was a span of 10 bases.

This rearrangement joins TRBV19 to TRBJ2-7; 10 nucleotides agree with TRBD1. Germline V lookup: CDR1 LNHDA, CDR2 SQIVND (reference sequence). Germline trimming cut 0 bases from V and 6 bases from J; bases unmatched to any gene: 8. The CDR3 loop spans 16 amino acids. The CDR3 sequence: CASSIDFGTGAAEQYF. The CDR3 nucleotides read TGTGCCAGTAGTATAGATTTTGGGACAGGGGCGGCCGAGCAGTACTTC.

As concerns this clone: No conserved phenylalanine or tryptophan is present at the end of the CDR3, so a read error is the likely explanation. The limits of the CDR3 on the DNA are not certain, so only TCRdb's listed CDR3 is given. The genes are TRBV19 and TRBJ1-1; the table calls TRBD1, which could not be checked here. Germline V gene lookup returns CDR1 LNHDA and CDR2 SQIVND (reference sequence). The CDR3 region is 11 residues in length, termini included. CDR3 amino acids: CASSTLLRDRG.

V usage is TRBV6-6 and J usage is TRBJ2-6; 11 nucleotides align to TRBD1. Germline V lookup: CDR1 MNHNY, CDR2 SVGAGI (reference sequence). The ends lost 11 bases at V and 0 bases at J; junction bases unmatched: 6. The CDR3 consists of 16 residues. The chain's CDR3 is CACRTGGFSGANVLTF. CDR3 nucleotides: TGTGCCTGCCGGACAGGGGGCTTCTCTGGGGCCAACGTCCTGACTTTC.

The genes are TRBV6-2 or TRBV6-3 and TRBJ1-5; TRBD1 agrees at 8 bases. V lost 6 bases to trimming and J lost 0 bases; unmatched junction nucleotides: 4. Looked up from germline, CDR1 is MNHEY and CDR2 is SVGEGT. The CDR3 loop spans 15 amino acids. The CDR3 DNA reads TGTGCCAGCAGCAGAGGACAGGGTAGCAATCAGCCCCAGCATTTT. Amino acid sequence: CASSRGQGSNQPQHF.

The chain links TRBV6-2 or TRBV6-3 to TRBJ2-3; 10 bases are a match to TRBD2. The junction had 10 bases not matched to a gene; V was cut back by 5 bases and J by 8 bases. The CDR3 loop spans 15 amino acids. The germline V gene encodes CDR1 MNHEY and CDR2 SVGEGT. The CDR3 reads CASSGTSAGGSTQYF. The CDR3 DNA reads TGTGCCAGCAGTGGGACTAGCGCGGGGGGGTCTACGCAGTATTTT.

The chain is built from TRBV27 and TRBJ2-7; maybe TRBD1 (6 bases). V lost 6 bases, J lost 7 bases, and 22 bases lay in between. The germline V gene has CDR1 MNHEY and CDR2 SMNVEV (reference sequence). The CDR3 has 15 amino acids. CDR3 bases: TGTGCCAGCAGGAAGACCACAGGAGAAAGGGGGGAGCAGTACTTC. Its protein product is CASRKTTGERGEQYF.

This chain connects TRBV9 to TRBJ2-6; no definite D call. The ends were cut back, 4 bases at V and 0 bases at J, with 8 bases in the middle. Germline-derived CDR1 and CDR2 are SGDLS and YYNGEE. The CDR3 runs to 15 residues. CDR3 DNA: TGTGCCAGCAGCCCCCGACACTCTGGGGCCAACGTCCTGACTTTC. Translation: CASSPRHSGANVLTF. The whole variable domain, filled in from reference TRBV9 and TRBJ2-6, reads DSGVTQTPKHLITATGQRVTLRCSPRSGDLSVYWYQQSLDQGLQFLIQYYNGEERAKGNILERFSAQQFPDLHSELNLSSLELGDSALYFCASSPRHSGANVLTFGAGSRLTVL.

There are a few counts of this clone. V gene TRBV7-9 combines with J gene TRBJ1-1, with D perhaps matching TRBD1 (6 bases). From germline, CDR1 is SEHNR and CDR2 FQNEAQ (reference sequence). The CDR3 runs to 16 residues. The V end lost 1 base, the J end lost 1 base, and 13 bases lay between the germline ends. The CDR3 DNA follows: TGTGCCAGCAGCTTAGGCGGCACAGGGACGAACACTGAAGCTTTCTTT. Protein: CASSLGGTGTNTEAFF. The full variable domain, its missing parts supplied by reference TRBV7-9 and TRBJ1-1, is DTGVSQNPRHKITKRGQNVTFRCDPISEHNRLYWYRQTLGQGPEFLTYFQNEAQLEKSRLLSDRFSAERPKGSFSTLEIQRTEQGDSAMYLCASSLGGTGTNTEAFFGQGTRLTVV.

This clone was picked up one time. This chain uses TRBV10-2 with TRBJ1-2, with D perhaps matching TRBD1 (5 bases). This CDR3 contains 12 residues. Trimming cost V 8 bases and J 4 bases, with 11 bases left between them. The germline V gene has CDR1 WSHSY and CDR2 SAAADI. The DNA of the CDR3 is TGCGCCAGCGGGGGGGTATCCTATGGCTACACCTTC. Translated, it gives CASGGVSYGYTF.

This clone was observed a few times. CDR3 protein: CASSVGTGRNYGYTF. CDR3 coding DNA: TGTGCCAGCAGCGTAGGGACAGGGAGGAACTATGGCTACACCTTC. The genes are TRBV9 and TRBJ1-2, with 8 nucleotides matching TRBD1. Germline V gene data show CDR1 as SGDLS and CDR2 as YYNGEE. J was trimmed by 2 bases and V by 0 bases; bases with no gene match: 3. The CDR3 length is 15 residues.

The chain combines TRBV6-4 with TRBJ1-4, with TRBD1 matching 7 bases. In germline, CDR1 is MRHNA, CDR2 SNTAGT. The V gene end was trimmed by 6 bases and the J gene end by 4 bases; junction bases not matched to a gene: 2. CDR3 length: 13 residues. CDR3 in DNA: TGTGCCAGCAGCCGGGACAGTAATGAAAAACTGTTTTTT. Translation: CASSRDSNEKLFF.

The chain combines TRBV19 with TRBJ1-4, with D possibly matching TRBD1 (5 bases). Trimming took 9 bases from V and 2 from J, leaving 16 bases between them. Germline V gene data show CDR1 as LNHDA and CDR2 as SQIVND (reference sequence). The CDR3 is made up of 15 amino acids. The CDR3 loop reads CASSPQGLTNEKLFF. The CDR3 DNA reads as TGTGCCAGCTCTCCGCAGGGCCTGACTAATGAAAAACTGTTTTTT.

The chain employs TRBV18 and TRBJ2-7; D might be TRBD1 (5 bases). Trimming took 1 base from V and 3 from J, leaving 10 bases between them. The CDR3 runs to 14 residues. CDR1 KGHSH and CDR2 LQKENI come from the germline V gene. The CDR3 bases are TGTGCCAGCTCACCACTCCAGGGCGACTACGAGCAGTACTTC. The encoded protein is CASSPLQGDYEQYF.

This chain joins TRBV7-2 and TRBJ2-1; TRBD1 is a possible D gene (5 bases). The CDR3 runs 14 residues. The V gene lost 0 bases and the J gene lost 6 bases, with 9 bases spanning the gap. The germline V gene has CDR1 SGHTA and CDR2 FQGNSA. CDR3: CASSLAPGRNEQFF. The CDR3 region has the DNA TGTGCCAGCAGCTTAGCGCCAGGGCGCAATGAGCAGTTCTTC.

In DNA form, the CDR3 reads TGCGCCAGCAGCTTCTCCCCCTCGGACAGGAGGAACTATGGCTACACCTTC. Translated: CASSFSPSDRRNYGYTF. The gene calls are TRBV5-1 and TRBJ1-2; the match to TRBD1 covers 7 bases. Germline assignment: CDR1 SGHRS and CDR2 YFSETQ. V shed 2 bases and J 2 bases; nucleotides not matched to a gene: 12. This CDR3 region has 17 residues.

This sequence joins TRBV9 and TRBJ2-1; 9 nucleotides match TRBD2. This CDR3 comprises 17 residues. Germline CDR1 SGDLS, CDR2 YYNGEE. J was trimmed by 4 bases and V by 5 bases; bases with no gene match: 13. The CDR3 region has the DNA TGTGCCAGCAGATCCGGGGCTGGCGGGGGGGCGTACAATGAGCAGTTCTTC. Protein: CASRSGAGGGAYNEQFF.